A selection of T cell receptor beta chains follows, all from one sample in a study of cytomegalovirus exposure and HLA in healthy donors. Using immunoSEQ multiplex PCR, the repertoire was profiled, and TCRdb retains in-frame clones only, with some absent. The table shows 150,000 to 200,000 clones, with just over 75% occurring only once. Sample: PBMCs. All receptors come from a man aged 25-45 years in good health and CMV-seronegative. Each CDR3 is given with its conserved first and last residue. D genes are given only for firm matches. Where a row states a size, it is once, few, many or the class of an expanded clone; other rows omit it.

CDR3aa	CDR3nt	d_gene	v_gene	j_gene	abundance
CAWRIKGQGGGYTF	TGTGCCTGGAGAATTAAGGGGCAGGGGGGTGGCTACACCTTC	TRBD1	TRBV30	TRBJ1-2	few
CASSPRDRAYNEQFF	TGTGCCAGCAGCCCCCGGGACAGGGCCTACAATGAGCAGTTCTTC	TRBD1	TRBV7-9	TRBJ2-1	.
CASGWTGGGTGELFF	TGTGCTAGTGGTTGGACAGGGGGAGGCACCGGGGAGCTGTTTTTT	TRBD1	TRBV12-5	TRBJ2-2	.
CASSYPRDRQTNEKLFF	TGTGCCAGCAGTTACCCGAGGGACAGGCAGACTAATGAAAAACTGTTTTTT	TRBD1	TRBV6-7	TRBJ1-4	.
CASSLGGSLGPQHF	TGTGCCAGCAGCTTAGGAGGGTCCCTGGGGCCCCAGCATTTT	.	TRBV11-2	TRBJ1-5	.
CASSLAPAGGIKNIQYF	TGTGCCAGCAGCTTAGCGCCGGCAGGGGGCATCAAAAACATTCAGTACTTC	TRBD1	TRBV7-2	TRBJ2-4	once
CASTPWVAGAGGEQFF	TGTGCCAGTACCCCATGGGTAGCGGGAGCTGGCGGTGAGCAGTTCTTC	TRBD2	TRBV7-2	TRBJ2-1	.
CATSREDREETQYF	TGTGCCACCAGCAGAGAGGACAGGGAAGAGACCCAGTACTTC	TRBD1	TRBV15	TRBJ2-5	.
CASSLWTFGEDTGELFF	TGTGCCAGCAGTTTATGGACGTTCGGGGAGGACACCGGGGAGCTGTTTTTT	.	TRBV28	TRBJ2-2	.
CASSPGTSGSLYEQYF	TGTGCCAGCAGCCCAGGGACTAGCGGGAGTCTCTACGAGCAGTACTTC	TRBD2	TRBV11-1	TRBJ2-7	few
CASSQELAYEQYF	TGTGCCAGCAGCCAAGAACTAGCCTACGAGCAGTACTTC	.	TRBV4-2	TRBJ2-7	.
CSAATTDTQYF	TGCAGTGCTGCGACAACAGATACGCAGTATTTT	.	TRBV20-1	TRBJ2-3	.
CASSPLAVNTGELFF	TGTGCCAGCAGCCCGCTAGCGGTTAACACCGGGGAGCTGTTTTTT	TRBD2	TRBV7-8	TRBJ2-2	.
CAWRGQRTEAFF	TGTGCCTGGAGGGGACAAAGGACTGAAGCTTTCTTT	.	TRBV30	TRBJ1-1	.
CAWRTGLHTEAFF	TGTGCCTGGAGGACAGGGCTGCACACTGAAGCTTTCTTT	TRBD1	TRBV30	TRBJ1-1	.
CAISSQGTSGRGYNEQFF	TGTGCCATCAGTTCCCAAGGGACTAGCGGGAGAGGCTACAATGAGCAGTTCTTC	TRBD2	TRBV10-3	TRBJ2-1	.
CASTVIAGVYEQYF	TGTGCCAGCACCGTTATTGCGGGGGTCTACGAGCAGTACTTC	TRBD2	TRBV7-2	TRBJ2-7	.
CASSFHSTGEQFF	TGCGCCAGCAGCTTCCATTCAACGGGTGAGCAGTTCTTC	.	TRBV5-1	TRBJ2-1	.
CATTERGRNEAFF	TGTGCCACCACCGAGCGCGGGAGAAATGAAGCTTTCTTT	.	TRBV15	TRBJ1-1	.
CASSVGQTYEQYF	TGTGCCAGCAGCGTGGGACAGACCTACGAGCAGTACTTC	TRBD1	TRBV6-1	TRBJ2-7	.
CASSLQGKNTEAFF	TGTGCCAGCTCACTACAGGGGAAAAACACTGAAGCTTTCTTT	TRBD1	TRBV18	TRBJ1-1	.
CASSSSIAGELFF	TGTGCCAGCAGTTCCAGTATAGCGGGGGAGCTGTTTTTT	.	TRBV27	TRBJ2-2	.
CATGTSGRNEQFF	TGTGCCACCGGGACTAGCGGGAGGAATGAGCAGTTCTTC	TRBD2	TRBV2	TRBJ2-1	.
CASSPGGGSSYNSPLHF	TGTGCCAGCAGCCCTGGCGGGGGGAGCTCCTATAATTCACCCCTCCACTTT	.	TRBV5-4	TRBJ1-6	.
CASSPTAREDQPQHF	TGTGCCAGCAGCCCTACGGCCAGGGAGGATCAGCCCCAGCATTTT	.	TRBV9	TRBJ1-5	once
CASSLGGRLDGELFF	TGTGCCAGCAGCTTGGGCGGGAGATTGGACGGGGAGCTGTTTTTT	TRBD2	TRBV7-3	TRBJ2-2	.
CASSFAPSGSSYEQYF	TGTGCCAGCAGTTTCGCACCAAGCGGGAGCTCCTACGAGCAGTACTTC	TRBD2	TRBV27	TRBJ2-7	.
CASAGDRGYEQYF	TGTGCCAGCGCAGGGGACAGGGGCTACGAGCAGTACTTC	TRBD1	TRBV6-1	TRBJ2-7	.
CASSELAGESYEQYF	TGTGCCAGCAGTGAACTAGCGGGAGAATCCTACGAGCAGTACTTC	TRBD2	TRBV6-1	TRBJ2-7	.
CASHPGTGGYGYTF	TGTGCCAGCCATCCAGGGACAGGGGGCTATGGCTACACCTTC	TRBD1	TRBV27	TRBJ1-2	once
CASSLISGRGTDTQYF	TGTGCCAGCAGCTTGATTAGCGGGAGGGGAACAGATACGCAGTATTTT	TRBD2	TRBV5-4	TRBJ2-3	once
CASSPLGTNTGELFF	TGTGCCAGCAGCCCCCTTGGCACGAACACCGGGGAGCTGTTTTTT	.	TRBV7-6	TRBJ2-2	.
CASSGTSRDEQYF	TGTGCCAGCAGCGGGACTAGCAGGGACGAGCAGTACTTC	TRBD2	TRBV7-3	TRBJ2-7	.
CASSQDGGGPGNEQFF	TGTGCCAGCAGCCAAGATGGCGGAGGGCCCGGGAATGAGCAGTTCTTC	.	TRBV14	TRBJ2-1	many
CASGQQTQYF	TGTGCCAGCGGACAACAGACCCAGTACTTC	.	TRBV27	TRBJ2-5	.
CASSPLSNQPQHF	TGTGCCAGCAGTCCCCTTAGCAATCAGCCCCAGCATTTT	.	TRBV27	TRBJ1-5	.
CALGRENTGELFF	TGTGCCTTGGGGCGAGAGAACACCGGGGAGCTGTTTTTT	.	TRBV2	TRBJ2-2	.
CASSFLDRDYEQYF	TGTGCCAGCAGCTTTTTGGACAGGGACTACGAGCAGTACTTC	TRBD1	TRBV7-9	TRBJ2-7	.
CASESGRSYEQYF	TGTGCCAGCGAGAGCGGGAGGTCCTACGAGCAGTACTTC	TRBD2	TRBV28	TRBJ2-7	.
CATPKQGNLNEQFF	TGCGCCACCCCGAAACAGGGGAATTTGAATGAGCAGTTCTTC	TRBD1	TRBV10-1	TRBJ2-1	few
CSVDVAGVTGELFF	TGCAGCGTTGATGTAGCGGGAGTCACCGGGGAGCTGTTTTTT	TRBD2	TRBV29-1	TRBJ2-2	once
CATSRRGQAFGNTIYF	TGTGCCACCAGCAGAAGGGGACAGGCTTTTGGAAACACCATATATTTT	TRBD1	TRBV15	TRBJ1-3	.
CASSGTSGRPTNTGELFF	TGCGCCAGCAGTGGGACTAGCGGGAGGCCCACGAACACCGGGGAGCTGTTTTTT	TRBD2	TRBV10-2	TRBJ2-2	few
CASSERGGATEAFF	TGTGCCAGCAGTGAAAGAGGGGGTGCCACTGAAGCTTTCTTT	.	TRBV2	TRBJ1-1	.
CASSPSGVTDTEAFF	TGTGCCAGCTCACCCTCGGGGGTTACGGACACTGAAGCTTTCTTT	.	TRBV18	TRBJ1-1	.
CASSSTSSVVAYEQYF	TGCGCCAGCAGCTCTACTAGTTCTGTTGTCGCCTACGAGCAGTACTTC	.	TRBV5-1	TRBJ2-7	.
CASSWGGASGSSEQFF	TGTGCCAGCAGCTGGGGAGGGGCTAGCGGGAGTAGTGAGCAGTTCTTC	TRBD2	TRBV5-4	TRBJ2-1	.
CATSSGDTGNTIYF	TGTGCCACCAGCAGCGGGGATACTGGAAACACCATATATTTT	.	TRBV15	TRBJ1-3	.
CASSWTSDNTGELFF	TGCGCCAGCAGCTGGACTAGCGACAACACCGGGGAGCTGTTTTTT	TRBD2	TRBV4-1	TRBJ2-2	.
CASSPQGREADTQYF	TGCGCCAGCAGCCCTCAGGGGAGGGAGGCAGATACGCAGTATTTT	.	TRBV4-1	TRBJ2-3	few
CASSLEGRGQAIANYGYTF	TGTGCCAGCAGCTTAGAAGGGCGCGGACAGGCGATAGCTAACTATGGCTACACCTTC	TRBD1	TRBV13	TRBJ1-2	.
CASTLAEGAYEQYF	TGCGCCAGCACCCTAGCGGAGGGAGCCTACGAGCAGTACTTC	TRBD2	TRBV4-1	TRBJ2-7	.
CASSLGDRGPNYGYTF	TGTGCCAGCAGCTTGGGGGACAGGGGGCCGAACTATGGCTACACCTTC	TRBD1	TRBV5-4	TRBJ1-2	.
CSASGTGSYNEQFF	TGCAGCGCGTCCGGGACAGGGTCCTACAATGAGCAGTTCTTC	TRBD1	TRBV29-1	TRBJ2-1	.
CASSLPGLAPGELFF	TGTGCCAGCAGCTTACCGGGACTAGCGCCCGGGGAGCTGTTTTTT	TRBD2	TRBV7-2	TRBJ2-2	few
CASSFHKQGQNTEAFF	TGTGCCAGCAGCTTCCACAAACAGGGGCAGAACACTGAAGCTTTCTTT	TRBD1	TRBV7-9	TRBJ1-1	.
CASRQQGAHEQYF	TGTGCCAGCCGACAACAGGGGGCTCACGAGCAGTACTTC	TRBD1	TRBV5-4	TRBJ2-7	.
CASNEVGGGSDTQYF	TGTGCCAGCAACGAGGTGGGAGGTGGTTCAGATACGCAGTATTTT	.	TRBV4-2	TRBJ2-3	.